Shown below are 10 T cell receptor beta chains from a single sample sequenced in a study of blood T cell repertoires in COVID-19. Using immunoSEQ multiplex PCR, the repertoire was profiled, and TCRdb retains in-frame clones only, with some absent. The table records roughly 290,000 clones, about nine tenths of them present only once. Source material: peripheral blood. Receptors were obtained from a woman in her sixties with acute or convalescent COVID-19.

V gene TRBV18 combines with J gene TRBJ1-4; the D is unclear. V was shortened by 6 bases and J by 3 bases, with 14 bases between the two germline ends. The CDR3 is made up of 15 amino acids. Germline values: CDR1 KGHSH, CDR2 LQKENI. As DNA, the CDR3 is TGTGCCAGCTCCCCTGACCCCGGGGCTAATGAAAAACTGTTTTTT. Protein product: CASSPDPGANEKLFF.

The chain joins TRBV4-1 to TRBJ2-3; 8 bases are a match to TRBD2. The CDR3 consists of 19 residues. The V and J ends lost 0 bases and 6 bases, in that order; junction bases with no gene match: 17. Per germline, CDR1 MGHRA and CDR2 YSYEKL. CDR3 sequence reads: CASSQDQVQGGGPPDTQYF. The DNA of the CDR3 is TGCGCCAGCAGCCAAGATCAGGTTCAAGGCGGGGGGCCGCCGGATACGCAGTATTTT.

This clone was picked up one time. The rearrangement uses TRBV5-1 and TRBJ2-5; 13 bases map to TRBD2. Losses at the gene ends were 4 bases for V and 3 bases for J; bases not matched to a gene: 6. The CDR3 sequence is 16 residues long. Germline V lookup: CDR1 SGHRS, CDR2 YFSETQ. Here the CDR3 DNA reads TGCGCCAGCAGCCAGACTAGCGGGGGGACGGAAGAGACCCAGTACTTC. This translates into CASSQTSGGTEETQYF.

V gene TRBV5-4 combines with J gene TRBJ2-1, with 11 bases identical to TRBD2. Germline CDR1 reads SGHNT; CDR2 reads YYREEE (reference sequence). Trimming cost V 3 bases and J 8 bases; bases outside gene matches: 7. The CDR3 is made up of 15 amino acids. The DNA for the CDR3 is TGTGCCAGCAGCTCGGGGACTAGCGGAGGGGATGAGCAGTTCTTC. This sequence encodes CASSSGTSGGDEQFF.

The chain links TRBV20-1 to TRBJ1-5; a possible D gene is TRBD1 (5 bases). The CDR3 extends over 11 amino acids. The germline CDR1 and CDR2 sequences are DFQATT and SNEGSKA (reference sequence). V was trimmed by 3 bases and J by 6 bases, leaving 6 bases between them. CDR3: CSASRGQPQHF. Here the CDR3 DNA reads TGCAGTGCTAGTAGGGGTCAGCCCCAGCATTTT.

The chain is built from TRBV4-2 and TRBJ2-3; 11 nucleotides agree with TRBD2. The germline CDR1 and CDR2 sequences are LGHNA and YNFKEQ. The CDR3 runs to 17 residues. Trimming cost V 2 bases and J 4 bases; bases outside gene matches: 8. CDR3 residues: CASSQKTSGKRSDTQYF. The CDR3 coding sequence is TGTGCCAGCAGCCAAAAGACTAGCGGGAAAAGGTCAGATACGCAGTATTTT.

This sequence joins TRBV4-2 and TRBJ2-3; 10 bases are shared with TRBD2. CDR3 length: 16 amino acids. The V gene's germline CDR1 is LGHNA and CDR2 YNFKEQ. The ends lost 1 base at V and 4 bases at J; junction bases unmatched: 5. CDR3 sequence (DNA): TGTGCCAGCAGCCAAGTAACTAGCGGGACATCAGATACGCAGTATTTT. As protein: CASSQVTSGTSDTQYF.

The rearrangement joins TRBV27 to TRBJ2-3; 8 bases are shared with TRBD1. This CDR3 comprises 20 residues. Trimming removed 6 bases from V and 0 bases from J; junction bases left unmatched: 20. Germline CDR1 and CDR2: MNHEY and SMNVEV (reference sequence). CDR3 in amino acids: CASSVDRGPLAKYSTDTQYF. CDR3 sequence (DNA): TGTGCCAGCAGCGTCGACAGGGGACCTCTAGCGAAATATAGCACAGATACGCAGTATTTT.

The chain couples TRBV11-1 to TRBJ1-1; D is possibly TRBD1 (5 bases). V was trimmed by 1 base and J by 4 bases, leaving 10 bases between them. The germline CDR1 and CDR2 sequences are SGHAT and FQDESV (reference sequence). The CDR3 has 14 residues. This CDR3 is CASSLETVATEAFF. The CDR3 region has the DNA TGTGCCAGCAGCTTAGAGACAGTGGCCACTGAAGCTTTCTTT.

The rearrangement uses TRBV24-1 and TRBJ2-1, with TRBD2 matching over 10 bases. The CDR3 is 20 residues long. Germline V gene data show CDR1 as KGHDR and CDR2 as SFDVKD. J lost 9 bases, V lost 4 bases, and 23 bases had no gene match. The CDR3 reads CATSDPKSGRAGIGTGEQFF. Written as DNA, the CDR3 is TGTGCCACCAGTGACCCGAAGAGCGGGAGGGCAGGTATCGGTACGGGTGAGCAGTTCTTC.